Listed below are T cell receptor beta chains from one sample, sequenced in a study of early T cells in non-severe SARS-CoV-2 infection. TCRdb reprocessed the 5' RACE reads with MiXCR, giving one entry per CDR3 protein. The sample holds tens of thousands of distinct CDR3 sequences, about 16% seen once. Material: whole blood. The receptors here all came from an adult who was a healthcare worker with PCR-confirmed SARS-CoV-2 infection or an uninfected control (not recorded which). CDR3s include the opening cysteine and the closing phenylalanine or tryptophan. Each record gives: J gene, clone size, D gene, V gene, CDR3 DNA, CDR3 protein. D genes are given only for firm matches. Rows give clone size only sometimes, using once, few, many, or a class for an expanded clone.

>TRBJ1-2|many|TRBD1|TRBV30
TGTGCCTGGATCTCGACAGGGCTCTATGGCTACACCTTC
CAWISTGLYGYTF
>TRBJ2-7|.|.|TRBV20-1
TGCAGTGCTAGAGGCCTCCCCCGTGGGGGGTCCTACGAGCAGTACTTC
CSARGLPRGGSYEQYF
>TRBJ2-7|.|.|TRBV12-3/TRBV12-4
TGTGCCTCCCAGTTCCGACAAGGGGCGGGCGAGCAGTACTTC
CASQFRQGAGEQYF
>TRBJ2-5|few|TRBD2|TRBV5-1
TGCGCCAGCAGCACCTCCTTAGCGGGGGCCAAGAAAGAGACCCAGTACTTC
CASSTSLAGAKKETQYF
>TRBJ2-2|few|.|TRBV7-2
TGTGCCAGCAGCTTCATAGACGGATTTAGGGCCGGGGAGCTGTTTTTT
CASSFIDGFRAGELFF
>TRBJ2-6|few|TRBD1|TRBV29-1
TGCAGCGTGGGACAGGCTGTTTTCTCTGGGGCCAACGTCCTGACTTTC
CSVGQAVFSGANVLTF
>TRBJ2-5|.|TRBD2|TRBV7-7
TGTGCTAGCAGCTCTGGGAGGGGCCAAGAGACCCAGTACTTC
CASSSGRGQETQYF
>TRBJ2-7|many|.|TRBV5-1
TGCGCCAGCAGCCCCGGGACACCTACCTACGAGCAGTACTTC
CASSPGTPTYEQYF
>TRBJ1-2|few|.|TRBV7-3
TGTGCCAGCAGCCTTGGTTCGGGACTGCAAAACTATGGCTACACCTTC
CASSLGSGLQNYGYTF
>TRBJ1-4|.|.|TRBV21-1
TGTGCCAGCAGCAAGAATGAAAAACTGTTTTTT
CASSKNEKLFF
>TRBJ2-5|.|TRBD2|TRBV14
TGTGCCAGCAGCTCCCAACTAGGCGGGGGCCAGTACTTC
CASSSQLGGGQYF
>TRBJ2-7|.|TRBD2|TRBV5-1
TGCGCCAGCAGCACCGACCCTAGCGGGGGGGCCCCCGAGCAGTACTTC
CASSTDPSGGAPEQYF
>TRBJ2-2|few|.|TRBV27
TGTGCCAGCAGTTTCACAGGGAGCGGGGAGCTGTTTTTT
CASSFTGSGELFF
>TRBJ1-4|.|.|TRBV5-5
TGTGCCAGCAGGTCCCCGGGGCCCGAAGGGGAAAAACTGTTTTTT
CASRSPGPEGEKLFF
>TRBJ1-3|many|.|TRBV2
TGTGCCAGCAGCCGGAGGGGTTACTCTGGAAACACCATATATTTT
CASSRRGYSGNTIYF
>TRBJ2-1|.|TRBD1|TRBV7-2
TGTGCCAGCAGCTTAGCGGGACAGTTCAATGAGCAGTTCTTC
CASSLAGQFNEQFF
>TRBJ2-5|.|TRBD1|TRBV7-6
TGTGCCAGCAGCCAGCAGGGGGCAATGGAGACCCAGTACTTC
CASSQQGAMETQYF
>TRBJ1-5|many|TRBD1|TRBV5-4
TGTGCCAGCAGCAACCGGGACAGGGGGCTTAATCAGCCCCAGCATTTT
CASSNRDRGLNQPQHF
>TRBJ2-4|few|.|TRBV10-3
TGTGCCATCAGTGATCCCGACAAGGCCAAAAACATTCAGTACTTC
CAISDPDKAKNIQYF
>TRBJ1-2|many|.|TRBV29-1
TGCAGCGTGGAACCCCAGGGAGGCGGCTACACCTTC
CSVEPQGGGYTF
>TRBJ1-1|many|.|TRBV14
TGTGCCAGCAGCCCCCCAGGTATGAACACTGAAGCTTTCTTT
CASSPPGMNTEAFF
>TRBJ2-1|few|.|TRBV30
TGTGCCTGGAACCGGGACGGGACGAGGAATGAGCAGTTCTTC
CAWNRDGTRNEQFF
>TRBJ2-3|.|TRBD2|TRBV4-1
TGCGCCAGCAGCCAAGATAGAGCGGGGGGATCAGATACGCAGTATTTT
CASSQDRAGGSDTQYF
>TRBJ2-2|many|TRBD1|TRBV7-3
TGTGCCAGCAGCTTAACGCGGACAGGAGACACCGGGGAGCTGTTTTTT
CASSLTRTGDTGELFF
>TRBJ2-3|.|TRBD1|TRBV3-1
TGTGCCAGCAGCACAAGACAGGGATCCGCAGATACGCAGTATTTT
CASSTRQGSADTQYF
>TRBJ1-3|.|.|TRBV5-1
TGCGCCAGCAGCTTGGGGGCATTCGGAAACACCATATATTTT
CASSLGAFGNTIYF
>TRBJ1-5|few|.|TRBV6-2/TRBV6-3
TGTGCCACTACGACCCCGGGACCCGGCGGTCAGCCCCAGCATTTT
CATTTPGPGGQPQHF
>TRBJ2-7|few|.|TRBV4-2
TGTGCCAGCAGCCAAGATAGGGGGGTTTCCGAGCAGTACTTC
CASSQDRGVSEQYF
>TRBJ2-1|.|TRBD2|TRBV11-2
TGTGCCAGCAGCCCCGCCGGGGGGGGTCGGAATGAGCAGTTCTTC
CASSPAGGGRNEQFF
>TRBJ1-2|few|.|TRBV7-8
TGTGCCAGCACCCTGGTAGGGGGGACCCCCTATGGCTACACCTTC
CASTLVGGTPYGYTF
>TRBJ2-3|.|TRBD2|TRBV27
TGTGCCAGCAGTAAACTAGCGGAGCTTAGCACAGATACGCAGTATTTT
CASSKLAELSTDTQYF
>TRBJ1-4|many|.|TRBV7-9
TGTGCCAGCAGCTTAGTACAGCACGTCGGCGAAAAACTGTTTTTT
CASSLVQHVGEKLFF
>TRBJ1-2|few|TRBD1|TRBV6-1
TGTGCCAGCAGCGAGGCCGACAGGGCATCCTATGGCTACACCTTC
CASSEADRASYGYTF
>TRBJ1-4|.|TRBD1|TRBV4-1
TGCGCCAGCAGCCAAGTGGGCAGGGGGCGTTTATCTAATGAAAAACTGTTTTTT
CASSQVGRGRLSNEKLFF
>TRBJ1-2|.|.|TRBV29-1
TGCAGCGTTGAGGTTTCAGAACCTAACTATGGCTACACCTTC
CSVEVSEPNYGYTF
>TRBJ2-7|few|.|TRBV7-8
TGTGCCAGCAGCGTAAGGGGAGGCGAGCAGTACTTC
CASSVRGGEQYF
>TRBJ2-2|.|TRBD2|TRBV20-1
TGCAGTGCCTCGCGGGAGGGCCTGGGAACCGGGGAGCTGTTTTTT
CSASREGLGTGELFF
>TRBJ1-2|few|TRBD1|TRBV29-1
TGCAGCGTACCACCTTTAGGGGGCAGGAGTGGCTACACCTTC
CSVPPLGGRSGYTF
>TRBJ2-5|.|TRBD2|TRBV20-1
TGCAGTGCTAGGCCTATGGGAGCGGGGGGCCGCGGGGTAGAGACCCAGTACTTC
CSARPMGAGGRGVETQYF
>TRBJ2-5|.|.|TRBV12-3/TRBV12-4
TGTGCCAGCAGTTTGTCTGGGCTGGAGACCCAGTACTTC
CASSLSGLETQYF
>TRBJ1-6|many|.|TRBV7-8
TGTGCCAGCAGCAGTATCCCAACACCCCTCCACTTT
CASSSIPTPLHF
>TRBJ2-3|few|TRBD2|TRBV6-1
TGTGCCAGCAGGATTAGCGGGAGGGAGGCAGATACGCAGTATTTT
CASRISGREADTQYF
>TRBJ1-2|.|.|TRBV5-4
TGTGCCAGCAGCCCGGGACACTCCAACTATGGCTACACCTTC
CASSPGHSNYGYTF
>TRBJ2-3|.|.|TRBV6-4
TGTGCCAGCGCCGGGTTCAGGGGCCGGGCAGATACGCAGTATTTT
CASAGFRGRADTQYF
>TRBJ2-5|few|.|TRBV6-1
TGTGCCAGCAGTCCTAATCCAGGGCTCCCTCAGGTGACCCAGTACTTC
CASSPNPGLPQVTQYF